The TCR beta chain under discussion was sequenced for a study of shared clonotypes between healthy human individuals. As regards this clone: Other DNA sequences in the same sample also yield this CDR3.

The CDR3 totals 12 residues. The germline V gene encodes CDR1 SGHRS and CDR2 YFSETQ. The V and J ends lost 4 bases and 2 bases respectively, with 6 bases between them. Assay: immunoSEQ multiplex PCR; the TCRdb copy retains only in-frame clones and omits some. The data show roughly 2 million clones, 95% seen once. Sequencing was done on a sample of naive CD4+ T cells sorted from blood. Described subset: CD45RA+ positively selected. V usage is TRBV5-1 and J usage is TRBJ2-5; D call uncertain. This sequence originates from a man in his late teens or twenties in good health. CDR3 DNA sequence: TGCGCCAGCAGCGATAGTCAAGAGACCCAGTACTTC. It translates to CASSDSQETQYF.